This entry lists 26 T cell receptor beta chains sequenced from one sample in a study of technical replicates of blood from a few donors. This table comes from immunoSEQ multiplex PCR, and its TCRdb copy is limited to in-frame clones, with some not included. Of around 70,000 clones detected, 85% to 95% appear once; the ten largest clones hold approximately 0.4%. The sample was T cells isolated from PBMCs. Receptors originate from a human donor in good health.

This rearrangement joins TRBV11-3 to TRBJ1-2; the match to TRBD1 covers 10 bases. CDR3 length: 16 amino acids. Germline V gene data show CDR1 as SGHNT and CDR2 as YENEEA. V lost 4 bases to trimming and J lost 4 bases; unmatched junction nucleotides: 9. CDR3 region: CASSSSGTGVSYGYTF. The CDR3 DNA follows: TGTGCCAGCAGCTCATCCGGGACAGGGGTTTCCTATGGCTACACCTTC.

The chain joins TRBV6-5 to TRBJ1-2, with unresolved D. The CDR3 sequence is 13 residues long. Trimming shortened V by 6 bases and J by 0 bases, and 8 bases separated the two germline ends. Germline CDR1 and CDR2: MNHEY and SVGAGI. The CDR3 sequence: CASSVVANYGYTF. CDR3 bases: TGTGCCAGCAGCGTAGTAGCTAACTATGGCTACACCTTC.

This clone was recorded once. The chain is built from TRBV4-3 and TRBJ2-3; TRBD1 agrees at 7 bases. Germline values: CDR1 LGHNA, CDR2 YSLEER. The CDR3 is 16 residues long. V trimming: 2 bases; J trimming: 2 bases; junction bases outside the gene matches: 7. In DNA form, the CDR3 reads TGCGCCAGCAGCCAACTGGACAGGACAAACACAGATACGCAGTATTTT. Translated: CASSQLDRTNTDTQYF.

V usage is TRBV9 and J usage is TRBJ2-3; D may be TRBD2 (5 bases). The CDR3 has 18 amino acids. The V gene lost 0 bases and the J gene lost 6 bases, with 23 bases spanning the gap. The germline V gene encodes CDR1 SGDLS and CDR2 YYNGEE. The CDR3 reads CASSVGFEGMGFGDTQYF. CDR3 bases: TGTGCCAGCAGCGTAGGGTTTGAGGGAATGGGATTTGGGGATACGCAGTATTTT.

The rearrangement uses TRBV29-1 and TRBJ1-2; D is possibly TRBD1 (5 bases). Germline V gives CDR1 SQVTM, CDR2 ANQGSEA. V was trimmed by 3 bases and J by 1 base, leaving 9 bases between them. This CDR3 region has 13 residues. In DNA form, the CDR3 reads TGCAGCGTTGATGGGGCAATTAACTATGGCTACACCTTC. Translated: CSVDGAINYGYTF.

The V call is TRBV27, the J call TRBJ2-3; TRBD2 agrees at 14 bases. This CDR3 has 16 residues. Germline V gene lookup returns CDR1 MNHEY and CDR2 SMNVEV (reference sequence). Losses at the gene ends were 5 bases for V and 5 bases for J; bases not matched to a gene: 6. The DNA for the CDR3 is TGTGCCAGCAGTCTGGGACTAGCGGGAGTGAAAGATACGCAGTATTTT. Protein sequence: CASSLGLAGVKDTQYF.

Here the CDR3 reads CASSKDRVYGYTF. In DNA, the CDR3 is TGTGCCAGCAGCAAGGACAGGGTCTATGGCTACACCTTC. V and J are TRBV6-5 and TRBJ1-2; 8 nucleotides align to TRBD1. In germline, CDR1 is MNHEY, CDR2 SVGAGI. CDR3 length: 13 residues. Losses at the gene ends were 6 bases for V and 4 bases for J; bases not matched to a gene: 4.

V gene TRBV5-4 combines with J gene TRBJ1-1; D not resolved. V was pared by 7 bases and J by 1 base, with 14 bases between. CDR1 and CDR2 (germline): SGHNT, YYREEE (reference sequence). This CDR3 is built from 14 residues. The CDR3 is CASFPKAANTEAFF. The CDR3, as DNA: TGTGCCAGCTTCCCCAAAGCTGCGAACACTGAAGCTTTCTTT.

The chain uses TRBV6-1 and TRBJ1-2, with D maybe TRBD1 (5 bases). The V and J ends lost 6 bases and 3 bases respectively, with 8 bases between them. Germline V gives CDR1 MNHNS, CDR2 SASEGT. The CDR3 extends over 12 amino acids. For the CDR3, the DNA is TGTGCCAGCAGCAGGGCGGACTATGGCTACACCTTC. It encodes CASSRADYGYTF.

The genes are TRBV5-1 and TRBJ1-1; 8 bases map to TRBD1. V dropped 3 bases and J dropped 1; count of bases not matched to a gene: 8. The germline V gene has CDR1 SGHRS and CDR2 YFSETQ. The CDR3 runs 16 residues. Written as DNA, the CDR3 is TGCGCCAGCAGCTACCTAGCGACAGGGGCGAACACTGAAGCTTTCTTT. Translated, it gives CASSYLATGANTEAFF.

The chain has TRBV27 and TRBJ1-4; tentative D call: TRBD1 (5 bases). V lost 4 bases to trimming and J lost 1 base, with 10 bases between them. Germline V gene data show CDR1 as MNHEY and CDR2 as SMNVEV (reference sequence). The CDR3 extends over 15 amino acids. The CDR3 DNA is TGTGCCAGCAGTTACTTCGGGGGAACTAATGAAAAACTGTTTTTT. Its translation: CASSYFGGTNEKLFF.

The chain uses TRBV9 and TRBJ1-3, with D possibly being TRBD1 (5 bases). V shed 3 bases and J shed 2 bases, with 21 bases lying between them. This CDR3 has 18 amino acids. CDR1 is SGDLS and CDR2 is YYNGEE in the germline V gene. CDR3 protein: CASSARRLEQGTGNTIYF. The CDR3 nucleotides read TGTGCCAGCAGCGCTCGAAGACTTGAGCAGGGAACTGGAAACACCATATATTTT. Variable domain in full (rest from reference TRBV9 and TRBJ1-3): DSGVTQTPKHLITATGQRVTLRCSPRSGDLSVYWYQQSLDQGLQFLIQYYNGEERAKGNILERFSAQQFPDLHSELNLSSLELGDSALYFCASSARRLEQGTGNTIYFGEGSWLTVV.

This clone was recorded once. The rearrangement uses TRBV30 and TRBJ1-1; D is unresolved. Trimming cost V 0 bases and J 5 bases, with 10 bases left between them. CDR3 length equals 13 residues. Looked up from germline, CDR1 is GTSNPN and CDR2 is SVGIG (reference sequence). This CDR3 is CAWSVVGWTEAFF. As DNA, the CDR3 is TGTGCCTGGAGTGTAGTCGGTTGGACTGAAGCTTTCTTT.

This clone is a singleton in its sample. V usage is TRBV6-1 and J usage is TRBJ1-5; D not certain. Trimming pared 0 bases from V and 6 bases from J, leaving 12 bases between. The CDR3 sequence is 15 residues long. Germline CDR1 is MNHNS and CDR2 is SASEGT. The CDR3 spells CASSEAPGSSQPQHF. The CDR3 DNA reads as TGTGCCAGCAGTGAAGCGCCTGGGTCTAGTCAGCCCCAGCATTTT.

This clone has just one count. This rearrangement joins TRBV28 to TRBJ1-2; TRBD1 might be the D (6 bases). Germline V gene sequence: CDR1 MDHEN, CDR2 SYDVKM. V was shortened by 1 base and J by 7 bases, with 13 bases between the two germline ends. This CDR3 region has 14 residues. This CDR3 is CASSLYPHRAGYTF. In DNA, the CDR3 is TGTGCCAGCAGTTTATATCCCCACAGGGCTGGCTACACCTTC.

The rearrangement links TRBV29-1 to TRBJ1-2; no definite D call. Germline V gene lookup returns CDR1 SQVTM and CDR2 ANQGSEA. This CDR3 comprises 12 residues. Trimming took 6 bases from V and 8 from J, leaving 16 bases between them. The CDR3 DNA follows: TGCAGCGTCGAAAACCCCACTCGGGGCTACACCTTC. This gives the protein CSVENPTRGYTF.

V gene TRBV15 combines with J gene TRBJ1-4; D is perhaps TRBD1 (5 bases). Germline V gene data show CDR1 as LNHNV and CDR2 as YYDKDF (reference sequence). CDR3 length: 14 amino acids. Deletions cut 0 bases from V and 10 bases from J, with 12 bases between. The CDR3 region has the DNA TGTGCCACCAGCAGAGATGGGGGGGGAGGAAAACTGTTTTTT. Amino acids: CATSRDGGGGKLFF. Full variable domain (remainder filled in from reference TRBV15 and TRBJ1-4): DAMVIQNPRYQVTQFGKPVTLSCSQTLNHNVMYWYQQKSSQAPKLLFHYYDKDFNNEADTPDNFQSRRPNTSFCFLDIRSPGLGDTAMYLCATSRDGGGGKLFFGSGTQLSVL.

This chain connects TRBV4-3 to TRBJ2-7; 9 nucleotides agree with TRBD2. CDR1 is LGHNA and CDR2 is YSLEER in the germline V gene. The CDR3 length is 16 residues. V lost 4 bases to trimming and J lost 5 bases; unmatched junction nucleotides: 12. The chain's CDR3 is CASSPSSASGTNEQYF. In nucleotides, the CDR3 is TGCGCCAGCAGCCCCTCCTCCGCTAGCGGGACAAACGAGCAGTACTTC.

The CDR3 is CASSDSPSGVDEQFF. CDR3 nucleotide sequence: TGTGCCAGCAGTGACTCCCCTAGCGGAGTGGATGAGCAGTTCTTC. The gene calls are TRBV6-4 and TRBJ2-1, with 7 bases matching TRBD2. CDR1 and CDR2 from the germline V gene are MRHNA and SNTAGT. The CDR3 is 15 amino acids. J lost 8 bases, V lost 0 bases, and 7 bases had no gene match.

This chain connects TRBV19 to TRBJ1-2, with TRBD1 as a possible D gene (5 bases). The CDR3 runs to 11 residues. V was cut by 7 bases and J by 8 bases, with 11 bases left in between. Germline V lookup: CDR1 LNHDA, CDR2 SQIVND (reference sequence). The CDR3 sequence: CASTTRAGYTF. CDR3 DNA: TGTGCCAGTACGACCAGGGCCGGCTACACCTTC.

The V gene is TRBV5-4, the J gene TRBJ1-1; 7 bases line up with TRBD1. CDR3 length: 17 residues. V dropped 3 bases and J dropped 7; count of bases not matched to a gene: 18. CDR1 is SGHNT, CDR2 YYREEE, per germline (reference sequence). The CDR3 reads CASSWGVPFEGQLEAFF. In DNA form, the CDR3 reads TGTGCCAGCAGCTGGGGGGTTCCCTTCGAGGGACAGCTTGAAGCTTTCTTT.

The chain couples TRBV18 to TRBJ2-1; possibly TRBD2 for D (5 bases). The length of the CDR3 is 15 residues. Germline lookup yields CDR1 KGHSH and CDR2 LQKENI. V was clipped by 4 bases and J by 4 bases, with 14 bases between them. The CDR3 spells CASSLQSTNYNEQFF. The CDR3 DNA follows: TGTGCCAGCTCACTTCAATCGACTAATTACAATGAGCAGTTCTTC.

The genes are TRBV11-1 and TRBJ2-5; 7 bases are a match to TRBD1. The CDR3 sequence is 17 residues long. Germline CDR1 SGHAT, CDR2 FQDESV (reference sequence). Losses at the gene ends were 0 bases for V and 0 bases for J; bases not matched to a gene: 7. As DNA, the CDR3 is TGTGCCAGCAGCTTAGCCTCCGGGACAGAATACCAAGAGACCCAGTACTTC. Residues: CASSLASGTEYQETQYF.

The rearrangement joins TRBV18 to TRBJ2-3; 13 bases align to TRBD2. The length of the CDR3 is 18 residues. With V trimmed by 2 bases and J by 1 base, 6 bases remained unmatched. Germline CDR1 reads KGHSH; CDR2 reads LQKENI. The CDR3 loop is CASSPTLAGGHGTDTQYF. The DNA for the CDR3 is TGTGCCAGCTCACCAACACTAGCGGGAGGGCACGGCACAGATACGCAGTATTTT.

The count of this clone is one. The V gene is TRBV5-6, the J gene TRBJ1-1; 9 bases agree with TRBD1. CDR3 length: 14 residues. V gave up 2 bases and J gave up 4 bases; unmatched junction bases: 3. Looked up from germline, CDR1 is SGHDT and CDR2 is YYEEEE. The CDR3 DNA sequence: TGTGCCAGCAGCTTCCAGACAGGGGGCACTGAAGCTTTCTTT. This translates into CASSFQTGGTEAFF.

The chain has TRBV21-1 and TRBJ2-7; the D segment call TRBD2 is taken from the table without a DNA check. TRBV21-1 is an annotated pseudogene. This CDR3 comprises 13 residues. The CDR3 loop is CASRLAPAYEQYF. The CDR3 bases are TGTGCCAGCAGACTAGCGCCCGCCTACGAGCAGTACTTC.